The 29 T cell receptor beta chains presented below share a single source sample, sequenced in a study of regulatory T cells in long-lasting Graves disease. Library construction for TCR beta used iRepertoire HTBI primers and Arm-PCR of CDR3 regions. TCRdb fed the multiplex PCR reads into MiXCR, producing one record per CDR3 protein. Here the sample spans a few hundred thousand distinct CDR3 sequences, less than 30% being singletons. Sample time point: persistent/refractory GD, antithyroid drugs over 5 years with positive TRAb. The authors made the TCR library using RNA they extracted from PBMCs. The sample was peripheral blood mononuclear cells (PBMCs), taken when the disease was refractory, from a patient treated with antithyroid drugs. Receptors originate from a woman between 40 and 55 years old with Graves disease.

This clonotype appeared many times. In nucleotides, the CDR3 is TGTGCCAGCAGTGGGGTAGGGGCTCGCACTCAGCCCCAGCATTTT. It translates to CASSGVGARTQPQHF. The chain carries TRBV2 and TRBJ1-5; tentative D call: TRBD1 (5 bases). The CDR3 runs 15 residues. The germline gives CDR1 SNHLY, CDR2 FYNNEI. The V end lost 4 bases, the J end lost 6 bases, and 16 bases lay between the germline ends.

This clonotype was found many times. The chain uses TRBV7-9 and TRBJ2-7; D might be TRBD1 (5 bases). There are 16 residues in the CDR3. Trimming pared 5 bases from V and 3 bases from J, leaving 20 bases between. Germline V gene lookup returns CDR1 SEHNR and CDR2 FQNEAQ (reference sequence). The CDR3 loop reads CASSLHRQPRVYEQYF. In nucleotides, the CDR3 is TGTGCCAGCAGCCTACACCGACAGCCAAGGGTCTACGAGCAGTACTTC.

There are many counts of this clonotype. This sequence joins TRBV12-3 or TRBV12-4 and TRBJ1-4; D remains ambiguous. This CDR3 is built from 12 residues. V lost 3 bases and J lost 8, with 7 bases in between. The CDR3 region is CASSFGWEKLFF. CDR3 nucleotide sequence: TGTGCCAGCAGTTTCGGGTGGGAAAAACTGTTTTTT.

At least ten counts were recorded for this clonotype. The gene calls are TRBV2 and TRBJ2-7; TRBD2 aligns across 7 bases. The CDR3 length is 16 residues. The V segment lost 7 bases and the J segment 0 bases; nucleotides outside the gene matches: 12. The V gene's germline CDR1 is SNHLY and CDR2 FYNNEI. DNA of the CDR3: TGTGCCAGCAACCTATTGGGGCGGGAGAGCTCCTACGAGCAGTACTTC. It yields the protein CASNLLGRESSYEQYF.

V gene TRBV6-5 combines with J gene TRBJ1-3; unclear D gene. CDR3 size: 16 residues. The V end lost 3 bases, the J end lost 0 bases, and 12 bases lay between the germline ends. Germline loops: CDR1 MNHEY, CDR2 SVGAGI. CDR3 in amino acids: CASSYRQFLSGNTIYF. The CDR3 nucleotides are TGTGCCAGCAGTTATCGGCAGTTCCTCTCTGGAAACACCATATATTTT.

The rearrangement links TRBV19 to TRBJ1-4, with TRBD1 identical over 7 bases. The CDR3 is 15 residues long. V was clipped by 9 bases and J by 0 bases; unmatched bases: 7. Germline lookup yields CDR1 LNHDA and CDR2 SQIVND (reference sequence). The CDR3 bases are TGTGCCAGCAGAACAGGGGTTGCAACTAATGAAAAACTGTTTTTT. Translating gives CASRTGVATNEKLFF.

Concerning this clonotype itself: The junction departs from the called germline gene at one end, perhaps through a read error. The CDR3 DNA reads as TGTGCCAGCGGCTTGGTGGGGGGCAGCGAGACCCAGTACTTC. It translates to CASGLVGGSETQYF. The rearrangement uses TRBV7-9 and TRBJ2-5; D may match TRBD1 or TRBD2 (6 bases each). CDR1 is SEHNR and CDR2 is FQNEAQ in the germline V gene (reference sequence). The CDR3 sequence is 14 residues long.

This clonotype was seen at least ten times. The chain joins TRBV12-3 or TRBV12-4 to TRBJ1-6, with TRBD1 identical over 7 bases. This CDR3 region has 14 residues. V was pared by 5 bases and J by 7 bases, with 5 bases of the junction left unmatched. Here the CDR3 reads CASSPRDSNSPLHF. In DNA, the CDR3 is TGTGCCAGCAGTCCCCGGGACAGCAATTCACCCCTCCACTTT.

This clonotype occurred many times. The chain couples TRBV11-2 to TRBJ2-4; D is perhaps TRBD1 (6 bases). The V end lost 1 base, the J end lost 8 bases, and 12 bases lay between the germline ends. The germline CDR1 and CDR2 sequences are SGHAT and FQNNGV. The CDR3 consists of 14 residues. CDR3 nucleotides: TGTGCCAGCAGCTTAGGGGGGCGGTGGGACATTCAGTACTTC. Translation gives CASSLGGRWDIQYF.

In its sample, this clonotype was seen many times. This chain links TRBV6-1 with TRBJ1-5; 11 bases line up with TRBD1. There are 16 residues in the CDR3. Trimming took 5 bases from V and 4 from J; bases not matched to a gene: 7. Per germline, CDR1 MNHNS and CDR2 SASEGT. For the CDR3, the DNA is TGTGCCAGCAGTCTATTGGACAGGGGGCCGAATCAGCCCCAGCATTTT. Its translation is CASSLLDRGPNQPQHF.

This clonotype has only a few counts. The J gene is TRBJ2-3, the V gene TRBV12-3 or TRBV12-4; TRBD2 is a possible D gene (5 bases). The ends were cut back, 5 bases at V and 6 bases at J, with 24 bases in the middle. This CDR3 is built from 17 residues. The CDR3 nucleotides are TGTGCCAGCAGTCCCCATTTAACCCTAGCCCAATCGGATACGCAGTATTTT. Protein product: CASSPHLTLAQSDTQYF.

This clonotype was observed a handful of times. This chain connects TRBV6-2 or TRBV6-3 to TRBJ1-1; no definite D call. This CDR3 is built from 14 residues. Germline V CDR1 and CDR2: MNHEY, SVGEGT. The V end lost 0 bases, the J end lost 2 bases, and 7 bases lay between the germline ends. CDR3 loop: CASSYSPINTEAFF. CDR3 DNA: TGTGCCAGCAGTTACTCGCCTATTAACACTGAAGCTTTCTTT.

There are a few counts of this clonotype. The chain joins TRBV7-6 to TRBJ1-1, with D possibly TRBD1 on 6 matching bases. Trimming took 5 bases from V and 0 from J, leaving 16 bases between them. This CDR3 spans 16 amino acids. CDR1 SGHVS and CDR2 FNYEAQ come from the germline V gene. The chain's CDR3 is CASSPFGGRMNTEAFF. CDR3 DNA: TGTGCCAGCAGCCCCTTTGGGGGGCGGATGAACACTGAAGCTTTCTTT.

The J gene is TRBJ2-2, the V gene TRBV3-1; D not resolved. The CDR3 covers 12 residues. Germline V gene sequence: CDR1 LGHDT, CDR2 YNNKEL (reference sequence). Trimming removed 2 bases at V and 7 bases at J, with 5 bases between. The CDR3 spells CASSQNVGELFF. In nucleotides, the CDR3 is TGTGCCAGCAGCCAAAATGTCGGGGAGCTGTTTTTT.

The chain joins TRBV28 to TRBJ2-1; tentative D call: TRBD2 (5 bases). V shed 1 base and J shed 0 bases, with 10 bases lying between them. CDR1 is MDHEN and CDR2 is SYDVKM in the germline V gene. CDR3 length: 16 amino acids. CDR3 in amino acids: CASSLFDYSSYNEQFF. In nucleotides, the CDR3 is TGTGCCAGCAGTTTATTTGACTACAGCTCCTACAATGAGCAGTTCTTC.

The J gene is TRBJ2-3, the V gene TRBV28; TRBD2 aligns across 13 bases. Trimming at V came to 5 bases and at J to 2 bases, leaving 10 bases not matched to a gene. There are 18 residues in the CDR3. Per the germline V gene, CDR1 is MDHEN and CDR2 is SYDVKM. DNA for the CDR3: TGTGCCAGCAGTCTACCGGGACTAGCGGGAAATTTCACAGATACGCAGTATTTT. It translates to CASSLPGLAGNFTDTQYF.

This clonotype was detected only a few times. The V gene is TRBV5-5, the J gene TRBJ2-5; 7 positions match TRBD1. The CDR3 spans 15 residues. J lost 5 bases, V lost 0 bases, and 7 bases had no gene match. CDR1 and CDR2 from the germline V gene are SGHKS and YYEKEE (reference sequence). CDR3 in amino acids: CASSLGSGTAETQYF. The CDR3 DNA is TGTGCCAGCAGCTTGGGTAGTGGGACAGCCGAGACCCAGTACTTC.

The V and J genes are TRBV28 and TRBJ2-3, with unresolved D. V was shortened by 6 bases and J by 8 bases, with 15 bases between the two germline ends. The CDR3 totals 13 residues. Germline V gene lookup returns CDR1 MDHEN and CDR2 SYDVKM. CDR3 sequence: CASSPHDTPTQYF. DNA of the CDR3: TGTGCCAGCAGCCCTCATGATACCCCTACGCAGTATTTT.

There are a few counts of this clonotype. CDR3 amino acids: CASSFALGSSYNEQFF. The CDR3 DNA reads TGTGCCAGCAGTTTTGCTCTCGGTAGCTCCTACAATGAGCAGTTCTTC. The chain couples TRBV28 to TRBJ2-1; D is uncertain. Germline loops: CDR1 MDHEN, CDR2 SYDVKM. This CDR3 spans 16 amino acids. V lost 3 bases and J lost 0, with 12 bases in between. The full variable domain, its missing parts supplied by reference TRBV28 and TRBJ2-1, is DVKVTQSSRYLVKRTGEKVFLECVQDMDHENMFWYRQDPGLGLRLIYFSYDVKMKEKGDIPEGYSVSREKKERFSLILESASTNQTSMYLCASSFALGSSYNEQFFGPGTRLTVL.

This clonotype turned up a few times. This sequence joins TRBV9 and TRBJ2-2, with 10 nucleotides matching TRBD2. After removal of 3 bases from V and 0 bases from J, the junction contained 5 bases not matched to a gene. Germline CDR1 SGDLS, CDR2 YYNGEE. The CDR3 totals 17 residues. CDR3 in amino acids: CASSATSGATNTGELFF. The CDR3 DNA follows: TGTGCCAGCAGCGCCACTAGCGGGGCCACGAACACCGGGGAGCTGTTTTTT.

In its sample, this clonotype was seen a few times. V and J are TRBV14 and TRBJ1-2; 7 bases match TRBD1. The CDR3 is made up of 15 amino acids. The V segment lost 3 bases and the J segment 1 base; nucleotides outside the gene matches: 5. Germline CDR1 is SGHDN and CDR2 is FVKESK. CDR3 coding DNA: TGTGCCAGCAGCCAGGCGACAGGGCGTAACTATGGCTACACCTTC. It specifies CASSQATGRNYGYTF. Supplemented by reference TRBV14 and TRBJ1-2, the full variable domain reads EAGVTQFPSHSVIEKGQTVTLRCDPISGHDNLYWYRRVMGKEIKFLLHFVKESKQDESGMPNNRFLAERTGGTYSTLKVQPAELEDSGVYFCASSQATGRNYGYTFGSGTRLTVV.

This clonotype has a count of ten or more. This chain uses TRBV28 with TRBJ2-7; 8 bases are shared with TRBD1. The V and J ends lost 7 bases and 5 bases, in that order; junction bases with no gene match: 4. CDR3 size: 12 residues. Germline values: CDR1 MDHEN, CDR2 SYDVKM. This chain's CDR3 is CASTPDRDEQYF. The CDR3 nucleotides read TGTGCCAGCACCCCGGACAGGGACGAGCAGTACTTC.

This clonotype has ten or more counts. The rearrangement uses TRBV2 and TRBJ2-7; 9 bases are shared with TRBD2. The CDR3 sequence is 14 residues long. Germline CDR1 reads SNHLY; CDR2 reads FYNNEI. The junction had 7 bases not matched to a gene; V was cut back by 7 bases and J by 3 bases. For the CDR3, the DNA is TGTGCCAGCATGAGCGGGAGGCCACTCTACGAGCAGTACTTC. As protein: CASMSGRPLYEQYF. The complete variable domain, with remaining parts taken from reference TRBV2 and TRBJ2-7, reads EPEVTQTPSHQVTQMGQEVILRCVPISNHLYFYWYRQILGQKVEFLVSFYNNEISEKSEIFDDQFSVERPDGSNFTLKIRSTKLEDSAMYFCASMSGRPLYEQYFGPGTRLTVT.

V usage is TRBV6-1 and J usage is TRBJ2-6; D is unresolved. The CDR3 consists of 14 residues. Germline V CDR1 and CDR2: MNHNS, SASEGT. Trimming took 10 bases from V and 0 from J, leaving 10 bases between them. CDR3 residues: CATEHLSGANVLTF. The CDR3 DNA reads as TGTGCCACCGAACACCTCTCTGGGGCCAACGTCCTGACTTTC.

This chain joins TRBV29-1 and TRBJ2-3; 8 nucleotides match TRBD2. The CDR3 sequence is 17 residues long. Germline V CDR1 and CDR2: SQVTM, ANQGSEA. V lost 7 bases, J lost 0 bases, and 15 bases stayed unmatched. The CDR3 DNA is TGCAGCGCGCCAACTAGCGGATTACGTTCTAGCACAGATACGCAGTATTTT. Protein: CSAPTSGLRSSTDTQYF.

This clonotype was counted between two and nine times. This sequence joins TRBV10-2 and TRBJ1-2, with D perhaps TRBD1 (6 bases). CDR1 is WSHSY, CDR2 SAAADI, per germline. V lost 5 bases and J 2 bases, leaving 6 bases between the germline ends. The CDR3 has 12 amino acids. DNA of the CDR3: TGCGCCAGCAGTACAGGGAACTATGGCTACACCTTC. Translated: CASSTGNYGYTF.

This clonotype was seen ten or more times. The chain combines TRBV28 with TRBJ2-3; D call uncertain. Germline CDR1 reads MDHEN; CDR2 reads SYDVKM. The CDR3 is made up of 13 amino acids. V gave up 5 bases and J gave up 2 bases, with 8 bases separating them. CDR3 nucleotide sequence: TGTGCCAGCAGTGAGGCCTTCACAGATACGCAGTATTTT. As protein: CASSEAFTDTQYF.

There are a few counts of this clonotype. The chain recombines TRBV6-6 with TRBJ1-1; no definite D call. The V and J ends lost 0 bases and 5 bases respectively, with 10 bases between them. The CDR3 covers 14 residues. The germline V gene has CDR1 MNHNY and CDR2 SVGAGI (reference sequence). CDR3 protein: CASSYSGQKTEAFF. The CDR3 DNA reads TGTGCCAGCAGTTACTCGGGCCAGAAAACTGAAGCTTTCTTT.

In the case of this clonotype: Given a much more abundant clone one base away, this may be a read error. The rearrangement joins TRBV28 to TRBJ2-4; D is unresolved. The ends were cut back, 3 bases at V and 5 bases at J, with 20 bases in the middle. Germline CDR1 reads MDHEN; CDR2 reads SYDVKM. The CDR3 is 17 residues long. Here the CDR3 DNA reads TGTGCCAGCAGTTTCGGTTTATCGGCCGTCAAGGAAAACATTCAGTACTTC. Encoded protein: CASSFGLSAVKENIQYF.